These 12 T cell receptor beta chains were sequenced from one sample in a study of T cells in Graves' hyperthyroidism and ophthalmopathy. Amplification of TCR beta CDR3 regions used RNA as the template. The HTBI primer set served for first-round RT-PCR of the TCR CDR3. Using its own MiXCR run on the multiplex PCR reads, TCRdb lists one record per CDR3 protein. The sample has hundreds of thousands of distinct CDR3 sequences, under 30% seen once. The sample taken for sequencing was blood. Receptors originate from a man aged 40-49 years with Graves' hyperthyroidism that later progressed to Graves' ophthalmopathy.

Many counts were recorded for this clonotype. This chain uses TRBV28 with TRBJ2-7; TRBD2 matches 13 bases. The CDR3 contains 17 residues. From germline, CDR1 is MDHEN and CDR2 SYDVKM. After removal of 4 bases from V and 2 bases from J, the junction contained 8 bases not matched to a gene. CDR3 in DNA: TGTGCCAGCAGTTCACGGGGACTAGCGGGAAGACCCTACGAGCAGTACTTC. The encoded protein is CASSSRGLAGRPYEQYF.

This clonotype was picked up a small number of times. The chain recombines TRBV20-1 with TRBJ2-5; 13 positions match TRBD2. Germline V gene data show CDR1 as DFQATT and CDR2 as SNEGSKA (reference sequence). This CDR3 is built from 15 residues. V gave up 8 bases and J gave up 4 bases; unmatched junction bases: 10. In DNA, the CDR3 is TGCAGTCCCTGGACTAGCGGGAGAGGGGGAGAGACCCAGTACTTC. Translation: CSPWTSGRGGETQYF.

This clonotype appeared many times. The chain combines TRBV7-6 with TRBJ2-7; 9 bases map to TRBD2. The V and J ends lost 3 bases and 2 bases, in that order; junction bases with no gene match: 8. CDR3 length equals 16 residues. CDR1 and CDR2 (germline): SGHVS, FNYEAQ. The CDR3 loop reads CASSFRAAGGPYEQYF. The CDR3 DNA follows: TGTGCCAGCAGCTTTCGGGCAGCGGGAGGACCCTACGAGCAGTACTTC. The whole variable domain, remainder taken from reference TRBV7-6 and TRBJ2-7, is GAGVSQSPRYKVTKRGQDVALRCDPISGHVSLYWYRQALGQGPEFLTYFNYEAQQDKSGLPNDRFSAERPEGSISTLTIQRTEQRDSAMYRCASSFRAAGGPYEQYFGPGTRLTVT.

There are a few counts of this clonotype. The chain couples TRBV18 to TRBJ1-1; weak D call: TRBD1 (5 bases). This CDR3 contains 14 residues. The V end was cut by 5 bases, the J end by 0 bases, with 10 bases between. CDR1 is KGHSH and CDR2 is LQKENI in the germline V gene. CDR3: CASSTTVMNTEAFF. The CDR3, as DNA: TGTGCCAGCTCAACGACAGTCATGAACACTGAAGCTTTCTTT. Looking up the rest from reference TRBV18 and TRBJ1-1 gives the full variable domain: NAGVMQNPRHLVRRRGQEARLRCSPMKGHSHVYWYRQLPEEGLKFMVYLQKENIIDESGMPKERFSAEFPKEGPSILRIQQVVRGDSAAYFCASSTTVMNTEAFFGQGTRLTVV.

The CDR3 DNA is TGTGCCAGCAGTTTGCGGGGGCCCGGAGAGACCCAGTACTTC. Translated: CASSLRGPGETQYF. V gene TRBV27 combines with J gene TRBJ2-5, with a possible D match to TRBD2 (7 bases). Germline V CDR1 and CDR2: MNHEY, SMNVEV (reference sequence). The V gene lost 3 bases and the J gene lost 4 bases, with 12 bases spanning the gap. This CDR3 has 14 amino acids.

The chain joins TRBV28 to TRBJ1-2; no clear D gene. The CDR3 contains 12 residues. Per the germline V gene, CDR1 is MDHEN and CDR2 is SYDVKM. V lost 5 bases and J 3 bases, leaving 7 bases between the germline ends. The DNA for the CDR3 is TGTGCCAGCAGTCAAAGTCACTATGGCTACACCTTC. As protein: CASSQSHYGYTF.

This clonotype was observed at least ten times. The genes are TRBV13 and TRBJ2-2; maybe TRBD2 (5 bases). From germline, CDR1 is PRHDT and CDR2 FYEKMQ (reference sequence). Trimming left V 5 bases short and J 5 bases short, with 9 bases between. There are 13 residues in the CDR3. CDR3 DNA: TGTGCCAGCAGCCACCGAGGGACCGGGGAGCTGTTTTTT. It is translated as CASSHRGTGELFF.

This chain joins TRBV20-1 and TRBJ2-5; 10 nucleotides line up with TRBD1. The CDR3 is 13 residues long. V shed 6 bases and J 4 bases; nucleotides not matched to a gene: 5. The germline V gene has CDR1 DFQATT and CDR2 SNEGSKA (reference sequence). In nucleotides, the CDR3 is TGCAGTGCCATCCGGGACAGGGGAGAGACCCAGTACTTC. As protein: CSAIRDRGETQYF.

V and J are TRBV14 and TRBJ1-2; D ambiguous. The germline V and J ends were trimmed by 1 base and 7 bases, with 13 bases remaining between them. The CDR3 is 14 amino acids. Germline CDR1 reads SGHDN; CDR2 reads FVKESK. DNA for the CDR3: TGTGCCAGCAGCCAAGTAAAAGGGAGTGGTGGCTACACCTTC. Translation gives CASSQVKGSGGYTF.

The gene calls are TRBV12-3 or TRBV12-4 and TRBJ1-2; D remains ambiguous. CDR3 length: 14 amino acids. The germline V and J ends were trimmed by 5 bases and 4 bases, with 14 bases remaining between them. The CDR3 coding sequence is TGTGCCAGCAGTGAGGGCCCGGCCGGCTATGGCTACACCTTC. Residues: CASSEGPAGYGYTF.

There are a few counts of this clonotype. The chain couples TRBV20-1 to TRBJ2-7; tentatively, D is TRBD1 (6 bases). The CDR3 loop spans 14 amino acids. Between the trimmed V and J ends, which lost 3 bases and 6 bases, there was a span of 18 bases. Germline V lookup: CDR1 DFQATT, CDR2 SNEGSKA (reference sequence). This CDR3 reads CSASWQGRAAEQYF. CDR3 bases: TGCAGTGCTAGTTGGCAGGGGCGCGCTGCCGAGCAGTACTTC.

The rearrangement links TRBV11-1 to TRBJ2-7; D is perhaps TRBD1 or TRBD2 (5 bases each). Germline V gives CDR1 SGHAT, CDR2 FQDESV (reference sequence). Trimming took 5 bases from V and 3 from J, leaving 20 bases between them. The CDR3 contains 16 residues. CDR3 loop: CASSGDGDRVGYEQYF. In DNA form, the CDR3 reads TGTGCCAGCAGCGGGGACGGAGATAGGGTTGGCTACGAGCAGTACTTC.